Listed below are T cell receptor beta chains from one sample, sequenced in a study of immune cell composition in non-small cell lung cancer. Sequencing used immunoSEQ multiplex PCR; TCRdb keeps in-frame clones, though not all of them. The sample has several thousand clones; over 65% are singletons. Material for sequencing was non-adjacent lung tissue. The receptors stem from a human donor with non-small cell lung cancer. Each CDR3 is given with its conserved first and last residue. Each record gives: V gene, CDR3 length, CDR3 protein.

v_gene: TRBV11-2; len: 14; CDR3aa: CASSPGGGANVLTF
v_gene: TRBV7-2; len: 17; CDR3aa: CASSLLRGAIQDTEAFF
v_gene: TRBV10-2; len: 14; CDR3aa: CASIEALSYNEQFF
v_gene: TRBV28; len: 13; CDR3aa: CASTLPGAHEQYF
v_gene: TRBV18; len: 15; CDR3aa: CASSLTEGGANTIYF
v_gene: TRBV30; len: 14; CDR3aa: CAWSVQAGANVLTF
v_gene: TRBV7-2; len: 15; CDR3aa: CASSLNSISDYGYTF
v_gene: TRBV19; len: 15; CDR3aa: CASSIQQLTYNEQFF
v_gene: TRBV4-1; len: 15; CDR3aa: CASSQGAGLATEAFF
v_gene: TRBV10-2; len: 17; CDR3aa: CASSKPSYVASTDTQYF
v_gene: TRBV7-9; len: 17; CDR3aa: CASSLATPSGSSDTQYF
v_gene: TRBV5-6; len: 14; CDR3aa: CASSALENYNEQFF
v_gene: TRBV7-2; len: 14; CDR3aa: CASSLGLAFYEQYF
v_gene: TRBV7-6; len: 15; CDR3aa: CASTPAGGYTGELFF
v_gene: TRBV13; len: 16; CDR3aa: CASSLPPGTGNYEQYF
v_gene: TRBV21-1; len: 14; CDR3aa: CASRPDRGVYEQYF
v_gene: TRBV7-9; len: 15; CDR3aa: CASSLGVAGDYGYTF
v_gene: TRBV9; len: 14; CDR3aa: CASSVAGDTGELFF
v_gene: TRBV6-1; len: 16; CDR3aa: CASSEHPRLTGNTIYF
v_gene: TRBV18; len: 16; CDR3aa: CASSVTGLSGPSEQFF
v_gene: TRBV19; len: 15; CDR3aa: CASSALGQAAGELFF
v_gene: TRBV2; len: 14; CDR3aa: CASTPGQGYEKLFF
v_gene: TRBV18; len: 16; CDR3aa: CASSSSGRSSYNEQFF
v_gene: TRBV7-8; len: 20; CDR3aa: CASSPPWKGSPIPGADTQYF
v_gene: TRBV7-2; len: 16; CDR3aa: CASSPASGASTDTQYF
v_gene: TRBV6-6; len: 15; CDR3aa: CASSSADRANYGYTF